This paragraph reports one T cell receptor (beta chain). V lost 2 bases and J lost 0; bases outside the gene matches: 4. Germline CDR1 and CDR2: SGDLS and YYNGEE. This CDR3 comprises 16 residues. Source study methods: It was from reference gene primer amplification that nucleated cell counts were estimated. Some clones are missing from TCRdb's copy, which holds only in-frame ones; the method was immunoSEQ multiplex PCR. The DNA gave D and trimming, while V, J and clone size come from that table. The sample lists approximately 120,000 clones, about 85% occurring once. The data derive from a study of blood T cell repertoires in COVID-19. Study in general: Collection of acute and convalescent COVID-19 samples took place in the United States, Italy and Spain. Sources were T cells, B-cell-depleted T cells, or PBMCs; the material itself was cDNA or gDNA.

The V and J genes are TRBV9 and TRBJ1-5, with 8 bases that match TRBD1. The sequence came from an elderly woman with acute or convalescent COVID-19. The material sequenced was peripheral blood. In DNA form, the CDR3 reads TGTGCCAGCAGCGTCGGGACAGGCAATAGCAATCAGCCCCAGCATTTT. This translates into CASSVGTGNSNQPQHF.